These T cell receptor beta chains were read from a single sample in a study of T cell repertoires in cytomegalovirus infection. The antigens for these receptors are not known. Each CDR3 protein is one row after TCRdb ran MiXCR on the reads. The table has hundreds of thousands of distinct CDR3 sequences, 33% seen once. Sequenced here: cultured PBMCs, sampled from culture after CMV antigen stimulation. The receptors derive from a human donor in good health (CMV status not recorded). Some clones in this sample may be carry-over from other donors' samples. Each CDR3 is given with its conserved first and last residue. The order of the fields is D gene, J gene, V gene, clone size, CDR3 protein, CDR3 DNA. D genes are given only for firm matches. Size tells how often a clone was seen (once, few, many) or the class of an expanded clone, and some rows leave it out.

D: NA; J: TRBJ2-3; V: TRBV20-1; size: NA; CDR3: CSASAGPRDTQYF; DNA: TGCAGTGCTAGTGCGGGGCCCAGAGATACGCAGTATTTT
D: NA; J: TRBJ1-5; V: TRBV6-5; size: NA; CDR3: CASSYGRDVRPQHF; DNA: TGTGCCAGCAGTTACGGCAGGGACGTCCGGCCCCAGCATTTT
D: TRBD2; J: TRBJ2-1; V: TRBV9; size: few; CDR3: CASSPSGASGKYYNEQFF; DNA: TGTGCCAGCAGCCCAAGTGGGGCTAGCGGGAAATACTACAATGAGCAGTTCTTC
D: TRBD2; J: TRBJ2-2; V: TRBV10-3; size: NA; CDR3: CAIRRGLAGSGKNTGELFF; DNA: TGTGCCATCAGACGGGGACTAGCGGGATCAGGAAAGAACACCGGGGAGCTGTTTTTT
D: TRBD1; J: TRBJ2-3; V: TRBV5-1; size: NA; CDR3: CASSSRDRGQDTQYF; DNA: TGCGCCAGCAGCTCCCGGGACAGGGGGCAAGATACGCAGTATTTT
D: TRBD2; J: TRBJ2-5; V: TRBV10-3; size: NA; CDR3: CAISGTSGQETQYF; DNA: TGTGCCATCAGCGGGACTAGCGGACAAGAGACCCAGTACTTC
D: NA; J: TRBJ2-3; V: TRBV7-2; size: NA; CDR3: CASSLEASSDTQYF; DNA: TGTGCCAGCAGCTTAGAGGCTAGCAGCGATACGCAGTATTTT
D: TRBD2; J: TRBJ2-2; V: TRBV12-3/TRBV12-4; size: NA; CDR3: CASSPWGGTNTGELFF; DNA: TGTGCCAGCAGTCCTTGGGGGGGTACGAACACCGGGGAGCTGTTTTTT
D: NA; J: TRBJ2-3; V: TRBV7-9; size: NA; CDR3: CASSFLGPRGTQYF; DNA: TGTGCCAGCAGCTTCTTGGGCCCCCGGGGGACGCAGTATTTT
D: NA; J: TRBJ1-5; V: TRBV7-8; size: NA; CDR3: CASSAGGGGGNQPQHF; DNA: TGTGCCAGCAGCGCCGGGGGGGGGGGGGGCAATCAGCCCCAGCATTTT
D: TRBD2; J: TRBJ2-1; V: TRBV27; size: few; CDR3: CASSLLAILAGGPDEQFF; DNA: TGTGCCAGCAGTTTATTGGCAATACTAGCGGGAGGGCCCGATGAGCAGTTCTTC
D: NA; J: TRBJ2-1; V: TRBV11-2; size: few; CDR3: CASSLDPDNEQFF; DNA: TGTGCCAGCAGCTTAGACCCGGACAATGAGCAGTTCTTC
D: NA; J: TRBJ2-5; V: TRBV7-2; size: many; CDR3: CASSQRGAETQYF; DNA: TGTGCCAGCAGTCAAAGGGGGGCAGAGACCCAGTACTTC
D: NA; J: TRBJ1-1; V: TRBV4-1; size: NA; CDR3: CASSQVGGYTEAFF; DNA: TGCGCCAGCAGCCAAGTCGGCGGCTACACTGAAGCTTTCTTT
D: TRBD1; J: TRBJ2-2; V: TRBV12-3/TRBV12-4; size: few; CDR3: CASSPGGSGGELFF; DNA: TGTGCCAGCAGCCCAGGGGGCTCTGGCGGGGAGCTGTTTTTT
D: NA; J: TRBJ1-4; V: TRBV6-5; size: NA; CDR3: CASSRGWGEKLFF; DNA: TGTGCCAGCAGCCGCGGTTGGGGGGAAAAACTGTTTTTT
D: NA; J: TRBJ2-3; V: TRBV7-2; size: many; CDR3: CASSLVAHTQYF; DNA: TGTGCCAGCAGCTTAGTTGCTCATACGCAGTATTTT
D: TRBD1; J: TRBJ1-1; V: TRBV6-6; size: few; CDR3: CASSYPGIRDSRTTEAFF; DNA: TGTGCCAGCAGTTACCCGGGAATCCGGGACAGTCGTACCACTGAAGCTTTCTTT
D: TRBD1; J: TRBJ2-7; V: TRBV6-5; size: NA; CDR3: CASRETGSLYEQYF; DNA: TGTGCCAGCAGAGAGACAGGGTCCCTCTACGAGCAGTACTTC
D: NA; J: TRBJ1-5; V: TRBV6-6; size: NA; CDR3: CASRYVGSGGQPQHF; DNA: TGTGCCAGCAGATATGTGGGTTCGGGAGGTCAGCCCCAGCATTTT
D: NA; J: TRBJ2-2; V: TRBV6-2/TRBV6-3; size: NA; CDR3: CASKRGFSVTGELFF; DNA: TGTGCCAGTAAACGGGGGTTCAGCGTCACCGGGGAGCTGTTTTTT
D: NA; J: TRBJ2-1; V: TRBV10-2; size: NA; CDR3: CASKGGWLIYNEQFF; DNA: TGCGCCAGCAAGGGGGGGTGGTTAATATACAATGAGCAGTTCTTC
D: NA; J: TRBJ1-1; V: TRBV19; size: NA; CDR3: CASSKGGQTNTEAFF; DNA: TGTGCCAGTAGTAAGGGGGGGCAGACAAACACTGAAGCTTTCTTT